The clone carrying this TCR beta chain has only a few counts. The authors ran a second PCR of about 6 to 11 cycles using a sample-barcoded 5' primer and a J-beta primer mix. TCRdb analysed the 5' RACE reads with MiXCR anew, one entry per CDR3 protein. The sample consists of about 1.4 million distinct CDR3 sequences, 59% of them appearing once. The entry originates in a study of blood T cells in healthy people across ages. Collection of 8.5 to 10 milliliters of peripheral blood was performed for each donor. The authors isolated at least 7 million PBMCs per sample. V lost 2 bases to trimming and J lost 0 bases, with 13 bases between them. Germline V gene sequence: CDR1 DFQATT, CDR2 SNEGSKA (reference sequence). The CDR3 spans 15 residues.

The sample was blood. The V and J genes are TRBV20-1 and TRBJ1-2; unclear D gene. The clonotype was recovered from a man between 18 and 35 years old in good health. The CDR3 bases are TGCAGTGCTAGATTGGCGCATACCTCTAACTATGGCTACACCTTC. Translated: CSARLAHTSNYGYTF.